The 6 T cell receptor beta chains in this list originate from one sample, sequenced in a study of blood T cell repertoires in COVID-19. Here immunoSEQ multiplex PCR was the method, and the copy in TCRdb shows in-frame clones only, minus some. The data hold more than 60,000 clones, with around 87% observed a single time. Source material: peripheral blood. All receptors come from a man aged 55-75 years with acute or convalescent COVID-19.

Within the sample, this clone is medium-sized. The V call is TRBV28, the J call TRBJ1-1; tentatively, D is TRBD1 (5 bases). The CDR3 totals 15 residues. Germline loops: CDR1 MDHEN, CDR2 SYDVKM. Trimming removed 2 bases from V and 1 base from J, with 11 bases in between. The CDR3 is CASSLVGTTNTEAFF. The CDR3 nucleotides read TGTGCCAGCAGTTTAGTTGGGACTACGAACACTGAAGCTTTCTTT.

The chain carries TRBV6-6 and TRBJ2-7; 7 positions agree with TRBD1. The CDR3 covers 16 residues. Trimming removed 0 bases from V and 1 base from J; junction bases left unmatched: 6. In germline, CDR1 is MNHNY, CDR2 SVGAGI (reference sequence). The CDR3 here is CASSYSRQGESYEQYF. CDR3 DNA: TGTGCCAGCAGTTACTCGAGGCAGGGGGAATCCTACGAGCAGTACTTC.

V and J are TRBV13 and TRBJ1-6; 10 nucleotides match TRBD1. V gave up 5 bases and J gave up 1 base; unmatched junction bases: 5. CDR1 and CDR2 from the germline V gene are PRHDT and FYEKMQ (reference sequence). The CDR3 length is 17 residues. The CDR3 loop is CASSMGQGLSYNSPLHF. The CDR3 DNA sequence: TGTGCCAGCAGCATGGGACAGGGGCTATCCTATAATTCACCCCTCCACTTT.

This clone was seen a single time. The chain combines TRBV28 with TRBJ1-1, with 8 bases that match TRBD1. The CDR3 loop spans 16 amino acids. V trimming: 1 base; J trimming: 4 bases; junction bases outside the gene matches: 8. In germline, CDR1 is MDHEN, CDR2 SYDVKM. The CDR3 nucleotides are TGTGCCAGCAGTTTATTGACAGGGGCTGGGAGCACTGAAGCTTTCTTT. This sequence encodes CASSLLTGAGSTEAFF.

This chain links TRBV6-5 with TRBJ1-1; D is uncertain. From germline, CDR1 is MNHEY and CDR2 SVGAGI. V was shortened by 4 bases and J by 0 bases, with 9 bases between the two germline ends. The CDR3 runs 14 residues. CDR3 coding DNA: TGTGCCAGCAGTTTTAGCGGCCTGAACACTGAAGCTTTCTTT. This sequence encodes CASSFSGLNTEAFF.

This chain links TRBV6-5 with TRBJ1-2; D is ambiguous. The CDR3 spans 13 residues. Germline assignment: CDR1 MNHEY and CDR2 SVGAGI. The germline V and J ends were trimmed by 5 bases and 0 bases, with 7 bases remaining between them. CDR3 DNA: TGTGCCAGCAGTCTCAGATCTAACTATGGCTACACCTTC. Protein: CASSLRSNYGYTF.